This record concerns one T cell receptor beta chain sequence. This sample is drawn from a study of blood T cell repertoires in COVID-19. Study-level information: Researchers got acute and convalescent COVID-19 samples from the United States, Italy and Spain. In each case, the material was cDNA or gDNA derived from T cells, B-cell-depleted T cells, or PBMCs.

Sequenced by immunoSEQ multiplex PCR; TCRdb stores in-frame clones only, minus some. The sample yields some 210,000 clones, 80% to 90% seen once. The material sequenced was peripheral blood. This clonotype was obtained from a man in his fifties or sixties with active or convalescent COVID-19.

In nucleotides, the CDR3 is TGTGCCAGCCTTGGGCAGGGGGACACCGGGGAGCTGTTTTTT. Translation: CASLGQGDTGELFF. The chain uses TRBV19 and TRBJ2-2, with 7 nucleotides matching TRBD1. The V gene end was trimmed by 9 bases and the J gene end by 3 bases; junction bases not matched to a gene: 7. Germline values: CDR1 LNHDA, CDR2 SQIVND (reference sequence). The CDR3 length is 14 residues.